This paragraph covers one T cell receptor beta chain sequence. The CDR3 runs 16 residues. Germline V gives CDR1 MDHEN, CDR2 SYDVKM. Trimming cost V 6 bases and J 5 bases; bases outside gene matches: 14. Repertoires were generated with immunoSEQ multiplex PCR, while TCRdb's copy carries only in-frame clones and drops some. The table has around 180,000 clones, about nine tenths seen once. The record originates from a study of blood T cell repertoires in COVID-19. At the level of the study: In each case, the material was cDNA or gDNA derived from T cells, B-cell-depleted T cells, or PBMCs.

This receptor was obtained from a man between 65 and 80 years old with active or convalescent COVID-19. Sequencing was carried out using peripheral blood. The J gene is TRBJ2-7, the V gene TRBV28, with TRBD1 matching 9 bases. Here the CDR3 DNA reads TGTGCCAGCAGGGGGGAAACAGGGGGCGATCTGGACGAGCAGTACTTC. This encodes CASRGETGGDLDEQYF.